This T cell receptor (beta chain) appears in the sequencing data of a study of T cell responses to AZD1222 COVID-19 vaccine. Study-level results: The study identified only a handful of AZD1222 recipients as seropositive at baseline. Of spike-specific TCRs, nearly half reportedly target regions left unmutated in variants.

The table came from immunoSEQ multiplex PCR; TCRdb's copy has only in-frame clones and leaves some out. Seen here are tens of thousands of clones, around 84% observed once, and the top ten hold 20% to 25%. In the case of this clone: The antigen remains unidentified.

This TCR came from an adult in good health. The material was peripheral blood, obtained on day 0 of AZD1222 vaccination.

CDR3 amino acids: CASRGTSGSRDNTDTQYF. The CDR3, as DNA: TGCGCCAGCAGGGGGACTAGCGGGAGTCGTGATAACACAGATACGCAGTATTTT. The chain links TRBV10-2 to TRBJ2-3, with 14 bases aligning to TRBD2. In germline, CDR1 is WSHSY, CDR2 SAAADI. V dropped 6 bases and J dropped 2; count of bases not matched to a gene: 10. CDR3 size: 18 residues.